This T cell receptor (beta chain) appears in the sequencing data of a study of neurological immune-mediated disorders. TCRdb itself ran the 5' RACE reads through MiXCR, one entry per CDR3 protein. The top ten hold about 6.9% of the sample, which has some 66,000 distinct CDR3 sequences, less than 5.5% seen once. Trimming removed 6 bases at V and 1 base at J, with 15 bases between. Looked up from germline, CDR1 is DFQATT and CDR2 is SNEGSKA (reference sequence). The CDR3 has 14 amino acids. This clonotype was counted ten times or more. The specimen was PBMCs. The sequence was collected from a man aged 25 to 40 with multiple sclerosis. This chain links TRBV20-1 with TRBJ1-2; D is unresolved. CDR3 in amino acids: CSASSGASNYGYTF. DNA for the CDR3: TGCAGTGCCAGTAGCGGAGCAAGTAACTATGGCTACACCTTC.